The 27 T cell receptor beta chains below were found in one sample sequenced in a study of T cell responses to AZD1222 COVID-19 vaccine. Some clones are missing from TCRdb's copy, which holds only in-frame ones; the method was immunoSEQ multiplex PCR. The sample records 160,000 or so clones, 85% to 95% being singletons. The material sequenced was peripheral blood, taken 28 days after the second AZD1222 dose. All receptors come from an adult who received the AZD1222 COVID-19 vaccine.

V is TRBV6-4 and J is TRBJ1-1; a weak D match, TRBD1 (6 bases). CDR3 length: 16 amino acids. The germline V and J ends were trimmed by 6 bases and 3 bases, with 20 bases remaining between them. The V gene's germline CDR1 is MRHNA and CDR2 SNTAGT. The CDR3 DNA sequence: TGTGCCAGCAGCGGGCGAGCCGGGACACTTGACACTGAAGCTTTCTTT. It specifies CASSGRAGTLDTEAFF.

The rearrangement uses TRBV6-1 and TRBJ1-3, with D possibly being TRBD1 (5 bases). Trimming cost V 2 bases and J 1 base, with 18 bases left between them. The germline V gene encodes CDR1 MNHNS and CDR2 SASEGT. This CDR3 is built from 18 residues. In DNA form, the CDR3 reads TGTGCCAGCAGTGAACTTCATTCCGGTTGGGGGTCTGGAAACACCATATATTTT. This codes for CASSELHSGWGSGNTIYF.

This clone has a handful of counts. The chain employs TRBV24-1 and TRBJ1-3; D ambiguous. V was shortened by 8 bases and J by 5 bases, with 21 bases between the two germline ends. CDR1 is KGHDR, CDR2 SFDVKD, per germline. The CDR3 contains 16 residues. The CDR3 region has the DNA TGTGCCACCACCCAAAGAGGACGGCTGATGAGAAACACCATATATTTT. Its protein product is CATTQRGRLMRNTIYF.

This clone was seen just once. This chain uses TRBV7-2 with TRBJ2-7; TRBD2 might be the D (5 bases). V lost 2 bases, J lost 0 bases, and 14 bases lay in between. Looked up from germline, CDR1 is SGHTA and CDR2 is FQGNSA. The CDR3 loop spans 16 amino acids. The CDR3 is CASSLYAGATSYEQYF. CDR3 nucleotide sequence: TGTGCCAGCAGCTTATACGCGGGCGCTACCTCCTACGAGCAGTACTTC.

CDR3 region: CASGLPGRGYTF. CDR3 coding DNA: TGTGCCAGCGGACTACCGGGACGCGGCTACACCTTC. The chain uses TRBV9 and TRBJ1-2; possible D gene TRBD1, 5 bases. Trimming took 7 bases from V and 8 from J, leaving 15 bases between them. This CDR3 has 12 residues. Germline CDR1 and CDR2: SGDLS and YYNGEE.

The chain's CDR3 is CASSRRQGSGEKLFF. As DNA, the CDR3 is TGTGCCAGCAGCAGGAGACAGGGGAGCGGTGAAAAACTGTTTTTT. The chain uses TRBV7-9 and TRBJ1-4; 8 nucleotides agree with TRBD1. From germline, CDR1 is SEHNR and CDR2 FQNEAQ (reference sequence). This CDR3 is built from 15 residues. Trimming cost V 5 bases and J 7 bases; bases outside gene matches: 9.

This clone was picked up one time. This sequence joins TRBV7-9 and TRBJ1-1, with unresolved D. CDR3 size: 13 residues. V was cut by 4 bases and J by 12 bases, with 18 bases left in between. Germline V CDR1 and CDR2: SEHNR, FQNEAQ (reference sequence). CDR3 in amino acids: CASSSHQRAVTFF. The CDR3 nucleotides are TGTGCCAGCAGCTCACATCAACGGGCGGTAACTTTCTTT.

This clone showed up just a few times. The DNA of the CDR3 is TGCGCCAGCAGCTTGACCGCGGGGGGGCTGTACAATGAGCAGTTCTTC. Residues: CASSLTAGGLYNEQFF. The V gene is TRBV5-1, the J gene TRBJ2-1; 9 bases map to TRBD2. Trimming at V came to 1 base and at J to 4 bases, leaving 6 bases not matched to a gene. Germline CDR1 SGHRS, CDR2 YFSETQ. The CDR3 has 16 amino acids.

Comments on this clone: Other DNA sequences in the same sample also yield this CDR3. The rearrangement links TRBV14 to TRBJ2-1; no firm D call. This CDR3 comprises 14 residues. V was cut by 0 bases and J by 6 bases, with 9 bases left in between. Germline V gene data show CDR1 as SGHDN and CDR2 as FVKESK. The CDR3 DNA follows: TGTGCCAGCAGCCAAGATACCCTTCTCAATGAGCAGTTCTTC. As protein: CASSQDTLLNEQFF. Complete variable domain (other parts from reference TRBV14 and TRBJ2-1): EAGVTQFPSHSVIEKGQTVTLRCDPISGHDNLYWYRRVMGKEIKFLLHFVKESKQDESGMPNNRFLAERTGGTYSTLKVQPAELEDSGVYFCASSQDTLLNEQFFGPGTRLTVL.

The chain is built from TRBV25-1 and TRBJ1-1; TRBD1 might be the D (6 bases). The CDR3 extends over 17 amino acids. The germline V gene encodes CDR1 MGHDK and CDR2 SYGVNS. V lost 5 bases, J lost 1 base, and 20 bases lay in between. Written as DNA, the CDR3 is TGTGCCAGCAGTCCCCAGGTCGGCCAGGGACAGAACACTGAAGCTTTCTTT. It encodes CASSPQVGQGQNTEAFF.

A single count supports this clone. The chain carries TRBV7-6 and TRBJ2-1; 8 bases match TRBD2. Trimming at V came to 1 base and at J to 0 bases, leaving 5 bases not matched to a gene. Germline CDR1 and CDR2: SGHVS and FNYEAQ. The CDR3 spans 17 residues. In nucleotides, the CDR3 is TGTGCCAGCAGCTTAGAGACGGGGGGGAGCTCCTACAATGAGCAGTTCTTC. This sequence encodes CASSLETGGSSYNEQFF. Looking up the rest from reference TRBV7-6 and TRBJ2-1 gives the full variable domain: GAGVSQSPRYKVTKRGQDVALRCDPISGHVSLYWYRQALGQGPEFLTYFNYEAQQDKSGLPNDRFSAERPEGSISTLTIQRTEQRDSAMYRCASSLETGGSSYNEQFFGPGTRLTVL.

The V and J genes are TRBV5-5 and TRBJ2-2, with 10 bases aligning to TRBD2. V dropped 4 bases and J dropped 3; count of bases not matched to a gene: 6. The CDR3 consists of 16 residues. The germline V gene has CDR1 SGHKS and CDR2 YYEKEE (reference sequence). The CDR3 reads CASSILAGDYTGELFF. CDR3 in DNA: TGTGCCAGCAGCATCCTAGCGGGAGACTACACCGGGGAGCTGTTTTTT.

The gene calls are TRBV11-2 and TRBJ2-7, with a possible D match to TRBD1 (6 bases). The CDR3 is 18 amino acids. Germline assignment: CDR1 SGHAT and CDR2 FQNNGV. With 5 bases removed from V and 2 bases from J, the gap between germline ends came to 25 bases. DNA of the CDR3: TGTGCCAGCAGCCCCATCGCTAGGGGACAAGGGAGAACCTACGAGCAGTACTTC. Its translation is CASSPIARGQGRTYEQYF.

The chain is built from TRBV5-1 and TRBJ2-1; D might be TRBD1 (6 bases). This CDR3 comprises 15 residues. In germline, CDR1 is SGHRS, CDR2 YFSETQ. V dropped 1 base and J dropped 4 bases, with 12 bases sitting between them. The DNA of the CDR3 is TGCGCCAGCAGCTTGTTACAGGGAGATTACAATGAGCAGTTCTTC. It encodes CASSLLQGDYNEQFF.

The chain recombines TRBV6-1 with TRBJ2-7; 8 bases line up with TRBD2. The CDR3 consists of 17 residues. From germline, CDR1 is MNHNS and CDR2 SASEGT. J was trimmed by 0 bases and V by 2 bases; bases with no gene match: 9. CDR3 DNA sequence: TGTGCCAGCAGTGAACGAGAGCGGGGGTTCAGCTCCTACGAGCAGTACTTC. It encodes CASSERERGFSSYEQYF.

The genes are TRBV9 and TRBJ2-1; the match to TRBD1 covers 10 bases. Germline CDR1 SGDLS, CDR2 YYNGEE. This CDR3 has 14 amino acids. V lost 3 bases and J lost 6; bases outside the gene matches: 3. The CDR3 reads CASSGQGAFNEQFF. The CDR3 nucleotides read TGTGCCAGCAGCGGACAGGGGGCGTTCAATGAGCAGTTCTTC. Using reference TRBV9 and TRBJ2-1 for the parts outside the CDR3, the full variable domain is DSGVTQTPKHLITATGQRVTLRCSPRSGDLSVYWYQQSLDQGLQFLIQYYNGEERAKGNILERFSAQQFPDLHSELNLSSLELGDSALYFCASSGQGAFNEQFFGPGTRLTVL.

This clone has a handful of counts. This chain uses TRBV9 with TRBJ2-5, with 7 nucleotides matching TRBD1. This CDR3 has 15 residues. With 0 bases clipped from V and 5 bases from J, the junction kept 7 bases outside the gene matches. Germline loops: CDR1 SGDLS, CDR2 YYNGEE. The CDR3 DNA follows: TGTGCCAGCAGCGTAGCCAGGGGGTACAGGGAGACCCAGTACTTC. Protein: CASSVARGYRETQYF. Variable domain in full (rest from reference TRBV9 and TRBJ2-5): DSGVTQTPKHLITATGQRVTLRCSPRSGDLSVYWYQQSLDQGLQFLIQYYNGEERAKGNILERFSAQQFPDLHSELNLSSLELGDSALYFCASSVARGYRETQYFGPGTRLLVL.

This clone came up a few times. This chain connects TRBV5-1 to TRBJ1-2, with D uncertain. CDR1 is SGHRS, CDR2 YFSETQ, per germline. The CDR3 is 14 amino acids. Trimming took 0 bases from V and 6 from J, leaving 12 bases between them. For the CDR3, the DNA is TGCGCCAGCAGCTTGGGGGCCTCGGGAGATGGCTACACCTTC. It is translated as CASSLGASGDGYTF.

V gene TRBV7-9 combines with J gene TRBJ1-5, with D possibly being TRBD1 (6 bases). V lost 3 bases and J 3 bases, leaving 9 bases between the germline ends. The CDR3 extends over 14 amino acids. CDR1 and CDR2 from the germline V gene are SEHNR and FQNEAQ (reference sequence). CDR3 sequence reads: CASSFTGINQPQHF. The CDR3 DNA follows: TGTGCCAGCAGCTTTACAGGGATCAATCAGCCCCAGCATTTT.

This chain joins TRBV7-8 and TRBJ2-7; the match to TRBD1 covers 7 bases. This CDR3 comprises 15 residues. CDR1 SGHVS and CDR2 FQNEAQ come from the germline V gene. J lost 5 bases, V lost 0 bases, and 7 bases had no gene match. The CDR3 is CASSLAPTGIHEQYF. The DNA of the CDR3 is TGTGCCAGCAGCTTAGCCCCGACAGGGATCCACGAGCAGTACTTC.

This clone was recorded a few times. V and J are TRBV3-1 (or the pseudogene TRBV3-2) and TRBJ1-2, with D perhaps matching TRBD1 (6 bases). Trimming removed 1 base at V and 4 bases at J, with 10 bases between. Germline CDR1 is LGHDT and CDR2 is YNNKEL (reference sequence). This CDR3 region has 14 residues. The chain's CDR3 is CASSQAGELYGYTF. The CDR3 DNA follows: TGTGCCAGCAGCCAAGCAGGGGAACTCTATGGCTACACCTTC.

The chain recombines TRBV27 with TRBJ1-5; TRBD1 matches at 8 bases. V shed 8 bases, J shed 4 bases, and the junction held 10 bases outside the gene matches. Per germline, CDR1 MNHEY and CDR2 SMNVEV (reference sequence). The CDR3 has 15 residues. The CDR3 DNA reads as TGTGCCAGCGCGGACGGAGGACAGGGAAATCAGCCCCAGCATTTT. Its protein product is CASADGGQGNQPQHF.

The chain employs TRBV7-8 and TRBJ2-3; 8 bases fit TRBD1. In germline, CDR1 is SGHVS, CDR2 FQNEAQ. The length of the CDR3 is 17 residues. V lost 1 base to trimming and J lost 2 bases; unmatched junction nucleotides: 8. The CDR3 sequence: CASSLGGDRRYTDTQYF. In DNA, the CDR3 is TGTGCCAGCAGCTTAGGAGGGGACAGGAGATACACAGATACGCAGTATTTT.

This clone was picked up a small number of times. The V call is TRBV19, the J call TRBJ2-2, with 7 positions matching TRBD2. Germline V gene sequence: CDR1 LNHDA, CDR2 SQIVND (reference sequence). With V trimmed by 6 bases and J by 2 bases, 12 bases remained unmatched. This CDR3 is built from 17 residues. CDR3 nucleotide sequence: TGTGCCAGTAGAGATCCAAGCGGGAAGACTAACACCGGGGAGCTGTTTTTT. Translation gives CASRDPSGKTNTGELFF.

CDR3 amino acids: CASQQGTTNTGELFF. In DNA, the CDR3 is TGTGCGTCACAACAGGGGACAACGAACACCGGGGAGCTGTTTTTT. The rearrangement links TRBV7-9 to TRBJ2-2; 7 nucleotides line up with TRBD1. Per germline, CDR1 SEHNR and CDR2 FQNEAQ (reference sequence). This CDR3 is 15 amino acids long.

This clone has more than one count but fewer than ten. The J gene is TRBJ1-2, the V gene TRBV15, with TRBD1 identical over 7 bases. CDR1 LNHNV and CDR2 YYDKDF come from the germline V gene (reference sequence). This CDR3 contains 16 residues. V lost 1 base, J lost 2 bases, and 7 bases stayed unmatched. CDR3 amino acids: CATSRVGGRSNYGYTF. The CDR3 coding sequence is TGTGCCACCAGCAGAGTAGGGGGCAGGTCGAACTATGGCTACACCTTC.

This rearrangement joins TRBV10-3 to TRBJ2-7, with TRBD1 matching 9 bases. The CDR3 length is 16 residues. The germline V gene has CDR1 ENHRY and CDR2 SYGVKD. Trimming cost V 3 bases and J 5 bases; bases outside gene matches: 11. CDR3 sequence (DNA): TGTGCCATCAGTGAACTGGTTCCAACAGGGGGCCACGAGCAGTACTTC. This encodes CAISELVPTGGHEQYF.